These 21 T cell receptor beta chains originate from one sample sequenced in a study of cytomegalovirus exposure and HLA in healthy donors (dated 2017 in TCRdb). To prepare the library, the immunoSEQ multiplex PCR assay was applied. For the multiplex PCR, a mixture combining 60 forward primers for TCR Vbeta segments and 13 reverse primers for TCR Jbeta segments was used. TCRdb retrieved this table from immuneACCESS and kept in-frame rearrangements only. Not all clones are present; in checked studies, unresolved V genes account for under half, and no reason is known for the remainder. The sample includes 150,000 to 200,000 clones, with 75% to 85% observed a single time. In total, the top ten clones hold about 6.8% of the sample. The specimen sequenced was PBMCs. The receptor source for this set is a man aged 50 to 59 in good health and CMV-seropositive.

The chain's CDR3 is CAIQGLNTEAFF. CDR3 bases: TGCGCCATCCAGGGGCTGAACACTGAAGCTTTCTTT. This chain links TRBV10-2 with TRBJ1-1; possibly TRBD1 for D (6 bases). This CDR3 comprises 12 residues. V was cut by 10 bases and J by 0 bases, with 9 bases left in between. Germline lookup yields CDR1 WSHSY and CDR2 SAAADI.

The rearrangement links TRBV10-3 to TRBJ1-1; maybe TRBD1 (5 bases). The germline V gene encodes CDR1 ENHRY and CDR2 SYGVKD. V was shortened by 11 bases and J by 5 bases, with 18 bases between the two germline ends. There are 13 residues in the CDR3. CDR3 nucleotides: TGTGCCGCCCGCAGGGATGTCGAGACTGAAGCTTTCTTT. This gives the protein CAARRDVETEAFF.

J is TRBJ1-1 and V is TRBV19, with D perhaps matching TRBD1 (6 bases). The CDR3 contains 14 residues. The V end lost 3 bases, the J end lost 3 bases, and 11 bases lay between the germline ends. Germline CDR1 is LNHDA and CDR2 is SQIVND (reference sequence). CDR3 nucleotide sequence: TGTGCCAGTAGTATGTGGCAGGGGTACACTGAAGCTTTCTTT. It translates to CASSMWQGYTEAFF.

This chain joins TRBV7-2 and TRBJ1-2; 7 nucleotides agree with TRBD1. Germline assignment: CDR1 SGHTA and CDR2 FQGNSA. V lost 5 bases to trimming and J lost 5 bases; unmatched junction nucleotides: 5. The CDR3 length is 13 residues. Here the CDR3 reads CASSPDRWYGYTF. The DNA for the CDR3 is TGTGCCAGCAGCCCGGACAGGTGGTATGGCTACACCTTC.

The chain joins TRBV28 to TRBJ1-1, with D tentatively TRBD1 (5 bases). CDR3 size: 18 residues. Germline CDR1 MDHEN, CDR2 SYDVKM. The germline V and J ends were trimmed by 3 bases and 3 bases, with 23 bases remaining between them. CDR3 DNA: TGTGCCAGCAGTTTGCCCCACTCGTCGACAGACCAATACACTGAAGCTTTCTTT. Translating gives CASSLPHSSTDQYTEAFF.

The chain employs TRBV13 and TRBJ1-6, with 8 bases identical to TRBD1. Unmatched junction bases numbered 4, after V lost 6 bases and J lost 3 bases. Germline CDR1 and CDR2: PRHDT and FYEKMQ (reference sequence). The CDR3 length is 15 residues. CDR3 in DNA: TGTGCCAGCAGTGTAGGACAGGGCTATAATTCACCCCTCCACTTT. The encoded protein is CASSVGQGYNSPLHF.

DNA for the CDR3: TGTGCCAGCAGCCCTTATGGGCGAGTGTACGAGCAGTACTTC. Translated, it gives CASSPYGRVYEQYF. This rearrangement joins TRBV5-6 to TRBJ2-7; D not resolved. The V gene lost 4 bases and the J gene lost 4 bases, with 15 bases spanning the gap. CDR1 is SGHDT and CDR2 is YYEEEE in the germline V gene. CDR3 length equals 14 residues.

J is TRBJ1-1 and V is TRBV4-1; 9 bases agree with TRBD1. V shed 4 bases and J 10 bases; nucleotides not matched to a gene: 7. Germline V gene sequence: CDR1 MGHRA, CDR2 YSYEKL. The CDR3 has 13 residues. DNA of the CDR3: TGCGCCAGCAGCCGACAGGGGGTGGGGGGAGCTTTCTTT. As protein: CASSRQGVGGAFF.

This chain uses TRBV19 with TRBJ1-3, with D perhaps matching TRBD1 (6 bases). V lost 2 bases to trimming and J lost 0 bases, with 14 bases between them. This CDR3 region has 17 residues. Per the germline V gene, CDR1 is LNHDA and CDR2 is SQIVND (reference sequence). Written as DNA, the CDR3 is TGTGCCAGTAGTATAACCACGACAGGCCGCTCTGGAAACACCATATATTTT. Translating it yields CASSITTTGRSGNTIYF.

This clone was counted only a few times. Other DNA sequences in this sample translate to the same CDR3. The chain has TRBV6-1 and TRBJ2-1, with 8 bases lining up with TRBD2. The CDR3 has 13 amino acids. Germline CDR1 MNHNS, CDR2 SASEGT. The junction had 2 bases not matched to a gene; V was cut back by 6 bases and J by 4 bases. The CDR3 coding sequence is TGTGCCAGCAGGGGCGGGGGGTACAATGAGCAGTTCTTC. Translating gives CASRGGGYNEQFF.

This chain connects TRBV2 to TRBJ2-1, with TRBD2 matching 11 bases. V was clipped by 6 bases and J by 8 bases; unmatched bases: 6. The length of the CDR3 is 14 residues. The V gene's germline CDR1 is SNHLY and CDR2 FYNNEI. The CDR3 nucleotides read TGTGCCAGCAGGATTAGCGGGGGGGCGGATGAGCAGTTCTTC. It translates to CASRISGGADEQFF.

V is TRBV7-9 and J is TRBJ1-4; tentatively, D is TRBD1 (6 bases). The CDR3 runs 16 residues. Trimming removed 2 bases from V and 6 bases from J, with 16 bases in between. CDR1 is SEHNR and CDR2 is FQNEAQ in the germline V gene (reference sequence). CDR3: CASSLLRGGGDEKLFF. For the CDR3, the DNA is TGTGCCAGCAGCTTATTAAGGGGGGGCGGCGATGAAAAACTGTTTTTT.

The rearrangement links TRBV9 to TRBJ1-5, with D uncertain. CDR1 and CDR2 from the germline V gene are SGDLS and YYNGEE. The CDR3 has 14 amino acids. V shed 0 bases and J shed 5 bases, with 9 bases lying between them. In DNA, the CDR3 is TGTGCCAGCAGCGTAGAGGCGAGGGATCAGCCCCAGCATTTT. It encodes CASSVEARDQPQHF.

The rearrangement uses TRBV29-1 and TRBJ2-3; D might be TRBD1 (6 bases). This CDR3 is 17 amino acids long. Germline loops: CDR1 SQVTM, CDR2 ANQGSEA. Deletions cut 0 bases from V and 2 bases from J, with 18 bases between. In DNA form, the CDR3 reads TGCAGCGTTGAAGATTACCCCACAGGGATCTCCACAGATACGCAGTATTTT. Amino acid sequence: CSVEDYPTGISTDTQYF.

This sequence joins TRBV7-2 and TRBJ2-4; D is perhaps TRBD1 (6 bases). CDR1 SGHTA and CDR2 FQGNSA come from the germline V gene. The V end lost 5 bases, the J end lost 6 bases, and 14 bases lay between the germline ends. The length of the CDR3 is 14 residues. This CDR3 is CASSHYRAGNIQYF. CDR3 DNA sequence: TGTGCCAGCAGCCACTACAGGGCGGGAAACATTCAGTACTTC. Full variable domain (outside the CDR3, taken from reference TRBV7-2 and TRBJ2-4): GAGVSQSPSNKVTEKGKDVELRCDPISGHTALYWYRQSLGQGLEFLIYFQGNSAPDKSGLPSDRFSAERTGGSVSTLTIQRTQQEDSAVYLCASSHYRAGNIQYFGAGTRLSVL.

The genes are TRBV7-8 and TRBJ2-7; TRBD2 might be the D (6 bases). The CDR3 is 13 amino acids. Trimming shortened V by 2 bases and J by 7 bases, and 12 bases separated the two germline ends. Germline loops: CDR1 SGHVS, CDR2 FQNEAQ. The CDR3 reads CASSLLGLGEQYF. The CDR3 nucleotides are TGTGCCAGCAGCTTACTGGGACTGGGGGAGCAGTACTTC. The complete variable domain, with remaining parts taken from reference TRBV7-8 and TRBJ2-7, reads GAGVSQSPRYKVAKRGQDVALRCDPISGHVSLFWYQQALGQGPEFLTYFQNEAQLDKSGLPSDRFFAERPEGSVSTLKIQRTQQEDSAVYLCASSLLGLGEQYFGPGTRLTVT.

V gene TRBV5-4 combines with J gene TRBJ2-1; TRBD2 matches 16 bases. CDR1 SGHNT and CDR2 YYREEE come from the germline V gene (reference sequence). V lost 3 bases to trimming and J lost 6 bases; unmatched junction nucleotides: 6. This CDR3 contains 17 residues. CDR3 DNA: TGTGCCAGCAGCTCGGGACTAGCGGGGGGGCTTGCCAATGAGCAGTTCTTC. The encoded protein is CASSSGLAGGLANEQFF.

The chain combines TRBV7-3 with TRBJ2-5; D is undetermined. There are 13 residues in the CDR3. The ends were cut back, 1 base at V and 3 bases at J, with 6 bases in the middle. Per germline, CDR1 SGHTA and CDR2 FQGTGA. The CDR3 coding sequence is TGTGCCAGCAGCTTAAGTCCCGAAGAGACCCAGTACTTC. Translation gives CASSLSPEETQYF.

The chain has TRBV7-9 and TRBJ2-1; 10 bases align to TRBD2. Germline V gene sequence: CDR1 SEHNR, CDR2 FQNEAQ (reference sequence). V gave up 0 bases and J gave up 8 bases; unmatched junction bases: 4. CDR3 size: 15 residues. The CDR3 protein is CASSLASGRPHEQFF. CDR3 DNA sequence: TGTGCCAGCAGCTTAGCTAGCGGGAGGCCCCATGAGCAGTTCTTC.

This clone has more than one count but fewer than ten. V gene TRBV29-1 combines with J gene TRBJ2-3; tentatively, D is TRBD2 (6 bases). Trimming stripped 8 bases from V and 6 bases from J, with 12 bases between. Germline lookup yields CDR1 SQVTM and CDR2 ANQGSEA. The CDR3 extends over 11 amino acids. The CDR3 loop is CSIPGVDTQYF. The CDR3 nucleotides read TGCAGCATCCCGGGAGTGGATACGCAGTATTTT.

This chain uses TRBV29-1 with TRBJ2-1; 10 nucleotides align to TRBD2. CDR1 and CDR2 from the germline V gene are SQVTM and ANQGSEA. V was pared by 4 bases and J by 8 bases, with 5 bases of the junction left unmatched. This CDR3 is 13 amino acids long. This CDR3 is CSVAASGGYEQFF. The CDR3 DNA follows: TGCAGCGTTGCGGCTAGCGGGGGCTATGAGCAGTTCTTC.